The text below deals with one TCR beta chain. Its target is not known. Everyone who donated was a healthy bone marrow donor. This entry comes from a study of cytomegalovirus exposure and HLA in healthy donors. Unmatched junction bases numbered 3, after V lost 0 bases and J lost 8 bases. This CDR3 spans 13 amino acids. Germline values: CDR1 SGHNT, CDR2 YYREEE (reference sequence). In the PCR, 60 Vbeta and 13 Jbeta primers were used. Method: immunoSEQ multiplex PCR; TCRdb's copy keeps in-frame clones and lacks some. The sample lists around 200,000 clones, around 88% seen once, with less than 0.35% in the top ten. Whole-study findings and limits: Cytomegalovirus-associated status was assigned to roughly 160 TCR beta chains. Per a later analysis, HLA-associated TCR beta chains showed more clonal expansion than other, equally common TCR beta chains.

This receptor was taken from a woman in her 30s in good health and CMV-seronegative. The rearrangement uses TRBV5-4 and TRBJ1-2, with 8 bases identical to TRBD1. The sample was PBMCs. CDR3 bases: TGTGCCAGCAGCTTGGGACAGGGGAAGGGCTACACCTTC. It specifies CASSLGQGKGYTF. Based on the CDR3 plus reference TRBV5-4 and TRBJ1-2, the full variable domain is ETGVTQSPTHLIKTRGQQVTLRCSSQSGHNTVSWYQQALGQGPQFIFQYYREEENGRGNFPPRFSGLQFPNYSSELNVNALELDDSALYLCASSLGQGKGYTFGSGTRLTVV.